The present entry profiles one TCR beta chain with its context. Participant reports of clinical history set cohort assignment. This specimen comes from a study of blood T cell repertoires in COVID-19. Study at large: Sites across the United States, Italy and Spain contributed samples from acute and convalescent COVID-19. T cells, B-cell-depleted T cells, or PBMCs supplied cDNA or gDNA.

The assay was immunoSEQ multiplex PCR, and TCRdb's table has in-frame clones only and misses some. This sample has around 180,000 clones, with more than 75% found just once. Sequenced sample: PBMCs or T cells enriched from blood (not recorded which). The receptor was derived from a woman in her forties or fifties with acute COVID-19.

The CDR3 region is CSASAGDGNTIYF. In nucleotides, the CDR3 is TGCAGCGCCTCGGCGGGGGACGGAAACACCATATATTTT. The chain employs TRBV29-1 and TRBJ1-3; D may be TRBD1 (5 bases). CDR3 length: 13 residues. Trimming took 7 bases from V and 4 from J, leaving 14 bases between them. The germline gives CDR1 SQVTM, CDR2 ANQGSEA.